A single sample is the source of the 22 T cell receptor beta chains below, sequenced in a study of neurological immune-mediated disorders. TCRdb reprocessed the 5' RACE reads via MiXCR and lists one record per CDR3 protein. This repertoire shows 35,000 or so distinct CDR3 sequences, roughly 14% found once; its top ten account for 25% to 30%. Sequenced: PBMCs. These receptors were obtained from a woman aged 45 to 65 with HTLV-1-associated myelopathy (HAM/TSP).

This clonotype has ten or more counts. The chain has TRBV21-1 and TRBJ2-3; the table's D call, TRBD1, has no DNA check behind it. TRBV21-1 is a documented pseudogene. The CDR3 loop spans 17 amino acids. The CDR3 DNA follows: TGTGCCAGCAGCAAAGAGGGGGACACACATAGCACAGATACGCAGTATTTT. This translates into CASSKEGDTHSTDTQYF.

This clonotype has at least ten counts. CDR3 coding DNA: TGTGCCAGCAGCCCGACAGGTCCTAGCAATCAGCCCCAGCATTTT. This translates into CASSPTGPSNQPQHF. This chain links TRBV6-1 with TRBJ1-5, with a possible D match to TRBD1 (6 bases). The CDR3 is 15 amino acids. Germline V gene data show CDR1 as MNHNS and CDR2 as SASEGT. Trimming stripped 6 bases from V and 0 bases from J, with 12 bases between.

This clonotype was observed at least ten times. The genes are TRBV7-9 and TRBJ2-2; a weak D match, TRBD2 (6 bases). CDR1 SEHNR and CDR2 FQNEAQ come from the germline V gene (reference sequence). The germline V and J ends were trimmed by 5 bases and 4 bases, with 14 bases remaining between them. The CDR3 runs 15 residues. This CDR3 is CASSRESWGTGELFF. CDR3 nucleotide sequence: TGTGCCAGCAGCCGGGAGAGTTGGGGCACCGGGGAGCTGTTTTTT.

This clonotype was counted many times. This chain joins TRBV7-2 and TRBJ2-1; 8 bases match TRBD1. The V and J ends lost 4 bases and 5 bases, in that order; junction bases with no gene match: 10. The CDR3 is 16 residues long. Germline values: CDR1 SGHTA, CDR2 FQGNSA. CDR3 coding DNA: TGTGCCAGCAGCTCTTGGACAGGGAGTTCGGACAATGAGCAGTTCTTC. Translation: CASSSWTGSSDNEQFF.

This clonotype was recorded many times. The chain uses TRBV20-1 and TRBJ1-5; 10 bases map to TRBD1. After removal of 6 bases from V and 2 bases from J, the junction contained 7 bases not matched to a gene. Germline V gives CDR1 DFQATT, CDR2 SNEGSKA (reference sequence). The CDR3 runs to 15 residues. The CDR3, as DNA: TGCAGTGCGACGACAGGGGGCGAGGGCAATCAGCCCCAGCATTTT. It encodes CSATTGGEGNQPQHF.

The table lists this clonotype with many counts. V is TRBV3-1 and J is TRBJ2-5; TRBD2 matches at 12 bases. Per the germline V gene, CDR1 is LGHDT and CDR2 is YNNKEL (reference sequence). The junction had 4 bases not matched to a gene; V was cut back by 4 bases and J by 4 bases. The CDR3 has 15 residues. This chain's CDR3 is CASSLPTSGGETQYF. In DNA, the CDR3 is TGTGCCAGCAGCCTCCCGACTAGCGGGGGAGAGACCCAGTACTTC.

In regard to this clonotype: Mismatch with germline at one junction end may stem from a read error. The chain employs TRBV9 and TRBJ2-7, with D possibly being TRBD1 or TRBD2 (5 bases each). The CDR3 contains 17 residues. Germline CDR1 SGDLS, CDR2 YYNGEE. In DNA form, the CDR3 reads TGTGGCAGCAGCGTAGCTACATGGGCAGGGACCCCCTACGAGCAGTACTTC. Translation gives CGSSVATWAGTPYEQYF. Based on the CDR3 plus reference TRBV9 and TRBJ2-7, the full variable domain is DSGVTQTPKHLITATGQRVTLRCSPRSGDLSVYWYQQSLDQGLQFLIQYYNGEERAKGNILERFSAQQFPDLHSELNLSSLELGDSALYFCGSSVATWAGTPYEQYFGPGTRLTVT.

This clonotype was picked up many times. This chain uses TRBV29-1 with TRBJ2-1; possibly TRBD1 for D (6 bases). Between the trimmed V and J ends, which lost 2 bases and 6 bases, there was a span of 11 bases. CDR3 length equals 13 residues. CDR1 SQVTM and CDR2 ANQGSEA come from the germline V gene. CDR3 coding DNA: TGCAGCGTTGAAAGGCTAGGGGGCAATGAGCAGTTCTTC. It translates to CSVERLGGNEQFF.

This clonotype has a count of ten or more. The V gene is TRBV20-1, the J gene TRBJ2-3; possible D gene TRBD2, 7 bases. V was trimmed by 0 bases and J by 15 bases, leaving 28 bases between them. CDR1 is DFQATT, CDR2 SNEGSKA, per germline (reference sequence). This CDR3 spans 16 amino acids. CDR3 DNA: TGCAGTGCTAGAGATATAGGGGGGGGGGAAGGATTCATCGGATATTTT. It encodes CSARDIGGGEGFIGYF.

The table lists this clonotype with many counts. The chain joins TRBV10-3 to TRBJ1-1; a weak D match, TRBD1 (5 bases). The germline V gene has CDR1 ENHRY and CDR2 SYGVKD. This CDR3 has 15 amino acids. Between the trimmed V and J ends, which lost 6 bases and 2 bases, there was a span of 16 bases. The CDR3 sequence: CAISPDGGRNTEAFF. CDR3 sequence (DNA): TGTGCCATCAGCCCTGACGGGGGTCGAAACACTGAAGCTTTCTTT.

This clonotype was seen ten or more times. The CDR3 loop is CAIQGFNQPQHF. The CDR3 DNA sequence: TGTGCCATACAGGGTTTCAATCAGCCCCAGCATTTT. The chain carries TRBV10-3 and TRBJ1-5; D may be TRBD1 (6 bases). The CDR3 is made up of 12 amino acids. Germline loops: CDR1 ENHRY, CDR2 SYGVKD. Trimming left V 9 bases short and J 3 bases short, with 9 bases between.

The V gene is TRBV6-5, the J gene TRBJ2-1, with 11 positions matching TRBD1. Trimming removed 3 bases from V and 7 bases from J; junction bases left unmatched: 8. Germline V lookup: CDR1 MNHEY, CDR2 SVGAGI. The CDR3 runs 16 residues. CDR3 residues: CASSYLRTGGANEQFF. For the CDR3, the DNA is TGTGCCAGCAGTTATTTACGGACAGGGGGCGCGAATGAGCAGTTCTTC.

In its sample, this clonotype ranks as medium-sized. The V gene is TRBV7-8, the J gene TRBJ2-7; the D gene is possibly TRBD1 (6 bases). V lost 4 bases and J 0 bases, leaving 16 bases between the germline ends. In germline, CDR1 is SGHVS, CDR2 FQNEAQ. This CDR3 contains 16 residues. CDR3 region: CASSSHSGHSSYEQYF. For the CDR3, the DNA is TGTGCCAGCAGCTCCCATTCGGGACATAGCTCCTACGAGCAGTACTTC.

This clonotype came up many times. The chain employs TRBV6-2 or TRBV6-3 and TRBJ2-3, with 8 bases matching TRBD1. The J segment lost 4 bases and the V segment lost 4 bases, leaving 4 bases of the junction unmatched. Germline V lookup: CDR1 MNHEY, CDR2 SVGEGT. The CDR3 runs 14 residues. This CDR3 reads CASSSTGAPDTQYF. The DNA for the CDR3 is TGTGCCAGCAGTTCGACAGGGGCCCCAGATACGCAGTATTTT.

This clonotype has a count of ten or more. This sequence joins TRBV24-1 and TRBJ1-2; weak D call: TRBD1 (5 bases). The V gene's germline CDR1 is KGHDR and CDR2 SFDVKD. Trimming pared 1 base from V and 3 bases from J, leaving 8 bases between. The CDR3 extends over 14 amino acids. The CDR3, as DNA: TGTGCCACCAGTGATTTAAGGGGCGACTATGGCTACACCTTC. This sequence encodes CATSDLRGDYGYTF.

The chain recombines TRBV7-8 with TRBJ2-7; D is unresolved. CDR1 and CDR2 (germline): SGHVS, FQNEAQ. CDR3 length: 11 amino acids. With 5 bases removed from V and 4 bases from J, the gap between germline ends came to 6 bases. The CDR3 DNA reads TGTGCCAGCAGCGCGCGGTACGAGCAGTACGTC. It yields the protein CASSARYEQYV.

The sample holds many counts of this clonotype. The V call is TRBV29-1, the J call TRBJ1-1, with no clear D. This CDR3 is built from 12 residues. Germline CDR1 SQVTM, CDR2 ANQGSEA. Trimming pared 3 bases from V and 1 base from J, leaving 6 bases between. CDR3 sequence: CSVETGNTEAFF. The DNA of the CDR3 is TGCAGCGTTGAGACGGGGAACACTGAAGCTTTCTTT.

This clonotype showed up many times. This chain joins TRBV5-6 and TRBJ1-5, with no clear D. CDR1 is SGHDT and CDR2 is YYEEEE in the germline V gene. The germline V and J ends were trimmed by 5 bases and 5 bases, with 17 bases remaining between them. The CDR3 loop spans 15 amino acids. As DNA, the CDR3 is TGTGCCAGCAGACTCGACCCGTTTTGGGATCAGCCCCAGCATTTT. Amino acids: CASRLDPFWDQPQHF.

This clonotype was seen repeatedly, ten times or more. The chain has TRBV3-1 and TRBJ2-7; perhaps TRBD1 as D (5 bases). CDR3 length: 13 residues. V lost 4 bases, J lost 3 bases, and 10 bases lay in between. CDR1 LGHDT and CDR2 YNNKEL come from the germline V gene (reference sequence). CDR3 in amino acids: CASSPQGSYEQYF. DNA of the CDR3: TGTGCCAGCAGCCCCCAGGGAAGCTACGAGCAGTACTTC.

This clonotype was seen many times. This chain connects TRBV7-9 to TRBJ1-5; D not resolved. This CDR3 spans 13 amino acids. Germline V gene data show CDR1 as SEHNR and CDR2 as FQNEAQ (reference sequence). Trimming took 5 bases from V and 6 from J, leaving 11 bases between them. The CDR3 DNA follows: TGTGCCAGCAGCCCCGTCGAGGGTCAGCCCCAGCATTTT. It encodes CASSPVEGQPQHF.

This clonotype was detected ten times or more. This chain joins TRBV7-9 and TRBJ2-3, with D unclear. V was clipped by 11 bases and J by 0 bases, with 15 bases between them. This CDR3 is 14 amino acids long. Germline V gene lookup returns CDR1 SEHNR and CDR2 FQNEAQ (reference sequence). CDR3: CACLTSPSTDTQYF. CDR3 sequence (DNA): TGTGCCTGCCTGACTTCTCCTAGCACAGATACGCAGTATTTT.

This chain connects TRBV20-1 to TRBJ2-1; D could derive from TRBD1 or TRBD2 (6 bases each). V lost 3 bases to trimming and J lost 3 bases, with 27 bases between them. The CDR3 runs to 19 residues. Germline-derived CDR1 and CDR2 are DFQATT and SNEGSKA (reference sequence). The CDR3 DNA reads as TGCAGTGCTAGGAGGTTCAGGGCAGGGGATCTGCGGGGCTACAATGAGCAGTTCTTC. This sequence encodes CSARRFRAGDLRGYNEQFF.